This T cell receptor beta chain was retrieved from a study of control samples from healthy donors and cancer patients. TCRdb keeps only in-frame clones here, not all; method: immunoSEQ multiplex PCR. This sample carries about 120,000 clones, around 87% of them seen once, and the ten largest clones take around 9.4%. The CDR3 loop spans 12 amino acids. V was clipped by 0 bases and J by 11 bases, with 11 bases between them. Germline V gene lookup returns CDR1 GTSNPN and CDR2 SVGIG (reference sequence). The V call is TRBV30, the J call TRBJ1-5; no reliable D call. This clonotype was obtained from a man in his forties in good health. The specimen was blood. The CDR3 spells CAWSVEASAQHF. The CDR3 nucleotides read TGTGCCTGGAGTGTAGAAGCGTCAGCCCAGCATTTT.